This TCR beta chain was captured in a study of vaccination and CD4 T cells after COVID-19. Regarding the study as a whole: Rising from 21 to 38, the median of SARS-CoV-2-reactive clonotypes did not change significantly.

Germline CDR1 and CDR2: MNHEY and SMNVEV (reference sequence). Trimming pared 5 bases from V and 2 bases from J, leaving 21 bases between. This CDR3 is 17 amino acids long. Time point denoted: late sampling 161 to 241 days after vaccination in a few convalescent patients. As to treatment: roughly 10-day PBMC culture with coronavirus spike peptide pools or control peptides (ViraFEST assay). Patients returned positive PCR results between March and December 2020, earlier than US Alpha, Beta and Delta variants. Sequencing of the DNA from cultured CD4+ T cells was carried out with the Oncomine TCR Beta short-read assay. Researchers extracted genomic DNA from CD4+ T cells that had been cultured. TCRdb re-derived calls from the PCR reads in MiXCR, one entry per CDR3 protein. The sample carries tens of thousands of distinct CDR3 sequences, approximately 32% recorded once. This clonotype is judged medium-sized. No antigen is known for it.

The V call is TRBV27, the J call TRBJ1-2, with D perhaps matching TRBD1 (5 bases). The sequenced sample was CD4+ T cells from blood, cultured in vitro, obtained about 7 months after SARS-CoV-2 vaccination. The TCR sequence derives from a human donor who had recovered from COVID-19. This chain's CDR3 is CASSRGGDPNRNYGYTF. The CDR3 DNA reads TGTGCCAGCAGTCGGGGAGGAGACCCGAACAGGAACTATGGCTACACCTTC.